One sample yielded the 20 T cell receptor beta chains listed below, sequenced in a study of T-cell reconstitution after alpha-beta-depleted transplantation in children. Using unique molecular identifiers, the investigators prepared the TCRbeta library. TCRdb reprocessed the PCR reads via MiXCR and lists one record per CDR3 protein. The sample records fewer than 350,000 distinct CDR3 sequences, roughly 9.1% being singletons. Sample: PBMCs, taken before TCRalphabeta/CD19-depleted stem cell transplant. These receptors all come from a boy under three years old with acute myeloid leukemia, due to receive a stem cell transplant.

This clonotype was seen many times. The rearrangement joins TRBV7-2 to TRBJ2-5, with 8 bases that match TRBD2. J gave up 4 bases and V 8 bases, and 9 bases lay outside the gene matches. The germline V gene has CDR1 SGHTA and CDR2 FQGNSA. The CDR3 has 14 amino acids. In DNA, the CDR3 is TGTGCCAGCTACCTAGCGGGCATCCCAGAGACCCAGTACTTC. It is translated as CASYLAGIPETQYF.

There are many counts of this clonotype. The chain couples TRBV20-1 to TRBJ1-1; TRBD1 matches 7 bases. V lost 3 bases, J lost 6 bases, and 7 bases stayed unmatched. The CDR3 has 13 amino acids. The V gene's germline CDR1 is DFQATT and CDR2 SNEGSKA (reference sequence). The CDR3 here is CSARRTGRAEAFF. The CDR3, as DNA: TGCAGTGCTAGGAGGACAGGCCGCGCTGAAGCTTTCTTT.

The table lists this clonotype with many counts. The chain employs TRBV11-1 and TRBJ1-1; D might be TRBD1 (6 bases). Germline assignment: CDR1 SGHAT and CDR2 FQDESV (reference sequence). Trimming pared 0 bases from V and 1 base from J, leaving 21 bases between. This CDR3 has 19 residues. The CDR3 sequence: CASSLAESGSTGPNTEAFF. CDR3 DNA sequence: TGTGCCAGCAGCTTAGCGGAATCCGGGAGCACAGGGCCGAACACTGAAGCTTTCTTT.

This clonotype was detected ten times or more. The V call is TRBV20-1, the J call TRBJ2-1; either TRBD1 or TRBD2 may fit D (5 bases each). Trimming removed 2 bases at V and 6 bases at J, with 14 bases between. The CDR3 consists of 14 residues. Germline CDR1 DFQATT, CDR2 SNEGSKA (reference sequence). The CDR3 region has the DNA TGCAGTGCTAGACACCGGGACCTCCTCAATGAGCAGTTCTTC. It translates to CSARHRDLLNEQFF.

In this sample, this clonotype turned up many times. The chain links TRBV7-2 to TRBJ1-2; 8 bases are shared with TRBD1. Germline V CDR1 and CDR2: SGHTA, FQGNSA. This CDR3 region has 16 residues. V was pared by 1 base and J by 8 bases, with 12 bases of the junction left unmatched. CDR3 in DNA: TGTGCCAGCAGCTTAGGAGGACAGGGCTCGTTGGGCGGCTACACCTTC. It is translated as CASSLGGQGSLGGYTF.

This clonotype was counted many times. The DNA of the CDR3 is TGTGCCAGCAGCCAAGATCGGGGCTACGACACTGAAGCTTTCTTT. Residues: CASSQDRGYDTEAFF. The chain has TRBV4-2 and TRBJ1-1, with a weak D call TRBD1 (5 bases). Germline loops: CDR1 LGHNA, CDR2 YNFKEQ. V lost 0 bases and J lost 3, with 11 bases in between. The CDR3 has 15 residues.

This clonotype was seen ten or more times. The V call is TRBV5-1, the J call TRBJ2-6, with TRBD2 as a possible D gene (6 bases). Trimming stripped 4 bases from V and 0 bases from J, with 20 bases between. The CDR3 covers 19 residues. In germline, CDR1 is SGHRS, CDR2 YFSETQ. The CDR3 sequence: CASSPANRGGNSGANVLTF. Written as DNA, the CDR3 is TGCGCCAGCAGCCCTGCGAACCGAGGCGGGAACTCTGGGGCCAACGTCCTGACTTTC.

This clonotype was observed many times. The rearrangement uses TRBV29-1 and TRBJ2-3, with 9 bases matching TRBD1. Trimming cost V 3 bases and J 4 bases; bases outside gene matches: 5. This CDR3 is built from 14 residues. Germline V gene sequence: CDR1 SQVTM, CDR2 ANQGSEA. This chain's CDR3 is CSVEGQGISDTQYF. Written as DNA, the CDR3 is TGCAGCGTTGAGGGACAGGGTATCTCAGATACGCAGTATTTT.

This rearrangement joins TRBV7-6 to TRBJ2-1; TRBD2 agrees at 7 bases. Per germline, CDR1 SGHVS and CDR2 FNYEAQ. Trimming at V came to 4 bases and at J to 0 bases, leaving 9 bases not matched to a gene. This CDR3 has 17 amino acids. The CDR3 nucleotides are TGTGCCAGCAGCTCAACACTAGCGACGAGCTCCTACAATGAGCAGTTCTTC. Residues: CASSSTLATSSYNEQFF.

The chain is built from TRBV20-1 and TRBJ2-7; TRBD2 agrees at 10 bases. Germline loops: CDR1 DFQATT, CDR2 SNEGSKA (reference sequence). This CDR3 has 14 residues. The trim removed 6 bases at V and 5 bases at J, leaving 10 bases unmatched. The CDR3 DNA reads as TGCAGTGCCCACCTGACTAGCGGGTTCAACGAGCAGTACTTC. It yields the protein CSAHLTSGFNEQYF.

The genes are TRBV20-1 and TRBJ2-2; D remains ambiguous. CDR1 is DFQATT and CDR2 is SNEGSKA in the germline V gene (reference sequence). The CDR3 is made up of 13 amino acids. V was clipped by 6 bases and J by 0 bases, with 8 bases between them. The CDR3 sequence: CSAATSNTGELFF. Written as DNA, the CDR3 is TGCAGTGCAGCGACATCGAACACCGGGGAGCTGTTTTTT.

This clonotype came up many times. The chain is built from TRBV7-7 and TRBJ2-5; possible D gene TRBD2, 6 bases. V lost 5 bases to trimming and J lost 5 bases, with 15 bases between them. This CDR3 spans 14 amino acids. Per the germline V gene, CDR1 is SSHAT and CDR2 is FNYEAQ (reference sequence). The CDR3 bases are TGTGCCAGCAGCCCGACCCGGGCGGGGGAGACCCAGTACTTC. Residues: CASSPTRAGETQYF.

V usage is TRBV2 and J usage is TRBJ2-3, with TRBD2 as a possible D gene (5 bases). Germline lookup yields CDR1 SNHLY and CDR2 FYNNEI. Trimming left V 6 bases short and J 0 bases short, with 16 bases between. The CDR3 runs to 16 residues. CDR3 protein: CASRRRAGVSTDTQYF. In DNA, the CDR3 is TGTGCCAGCAGGCGCCGAGCCGGGGTTAGCACAGATACGCAGTATTTT.

The V call is TRBV7-6, the J call TRBJ2-7; D is possibly TRBD2 (6 bases). TRBJ2-1 explains the end of the DNA better; the J call may be wrong. Per germline, CDR1 SGHVS and CDR2 FNYEAQ. The CDR3 consists of 15 residues. The CDR3 reads CASSLGDSLTYEQFF. CDR3 in DNA: TGTGCCAGCAGCCTTGGGGACTCACTCACCTACGAGCAGTTCTTC.

This clonotype was recorded at least ten times. This chain links TRBV7-9 with TRBJ2-5, with D perhaps matching TRBD1 or TRBD2 (5 bases each). Between the trimmed V and J ends, which lost 6 bases and 2 bases, there was a span of 13 bases. CDR1 and CDR2 from the germline V gene are SEHNR and FQNEAQ (reference sequence). The CDR3 is 14 residues long. CDR3 region: CASRPGTDQETQYF. The CDR3 DNA reads TGTGCCAGCAGGCCAGGGACGGATCAAGAGACCCAGTACTTC.

This clonotype was detected many times. The chain is built from TRBV29-1 and TRBJ1-2, with no clear D. V dropped 4 bases and J dropped 4 bases, with 10 bases sitting between them. Germline V CDR1 and CDR2: SQVTM, ANQGSEA. CDR3 length: 12 amino acids. The CDR3 DNA is TGCAGCGTTGGAGGCAGGCTCTATGGCTACACCTTC. Encoded protein: CSVGGRLYGYTF. Full variable domain (outside the CDR3, taken from reference TRBV29-1 and TRBJ1-2): SAVISQKPSRDICQRGTSLTIQCQVDSQVTMMFWYRQQPGQSLTLIATANQGSEATYESGFVIDKFPISRPNLTFSTLTVSNMSPEDSSIYLCSVGGRLYGYTFGSGTRLTVV.

V and J are TRBV11-1 and TRBJ2-1, with TRBD2 matching over 10 bases. Trimming removed 4 bases from V and 0 bases from J; junction bases left unmatched: 9. Germline CDR1 reads SGHAT; CDR2 reads FQDESV (reference sequence). The CDR3 sequence is 18 residues long. CDR3 in amino acids: CASSSPRASGGSYNEQFF. The CDR3 DNA sequence: TGTGCCAGCAGCTCCCCCCGGGCTAGCGGGGGCTCCTACAATGAGCAGTTCTTC. Variable domain in full (rest from reference TRBV11-1 and TRBJ2-1): EAEVAQSPRYKITEKSQAVAFWCDPISGHATLYWYRQILGQGPELLVQFQDESVVDDSQLPKDRFSAERLKGVDSTLKIQPAELGDSAMYLCASSSPRASGGSYNEQFFGPGTRLTVL.

The chain uses TRBV20-1 and TRBJ2-3; no reliable D call. CDR1 and CDR2 (germline): DFQATT, SNEGSKA (reference sequence). The CDR3 totals 11 residues. V was trimmed by 3 bases and J by 8 bases, leaving 9 bases between them. This CDR3 is CSASTLGTQYF. In DNA form, the CDR3 reads TGCAGTGCTAGTACGCTGGGTACGCAGTATTTT.

The chain uses TRBV7-2 and TRBJ2-1; D is uncertain. The germline V gene has CDR1 SGHTA and CDR2 FQGNSA. There are 14 residues in the CDR3. V was cut by 3 bases and J by 6 bases, with 12 bases left in between. The CDR3 reads CASSFAGISNEQFF. CDR3 in DNA: TGTGCCAGCAGCTTTGCCGGAATCAGCAATGAGCAGTTCTTC.

DNA for the CDR3: TGTGCCTGCTGTCTCCGGGACGGAGATACGCAGTATTTT. The encoded protein is CACCLRDGDTQYF. The V and J genes are TRBV9 and TRBJ2-3, with D perhaps assigned TRBD1 or TRBD2 (5 bases each). Germline loops: CDR1 SGDLS, CDR2 YYNGEE. There are 13 residues in the CDR3. V lost 10 bases to trimming and J lost 5 bases, with 17 bases between them.